One T cell receptor beta chain is described in this entry. This sample is drawn from a study of preoperative IRX-2 immunotherapy in early breast cancer. Treatment noted: preoperative locoregional IRX-2 cytokine immunotherapy. Samples came from a phase Ib trial of preoperative locoregional IRX-2 cytokine immunotherapy. The assay was immunoSEQ multiplex PCR, and TCRdb's table has in-frame clones only and misses some. The repertoire consists of 20,000 to 30,000 clones, with approximately 90% occurring once and the leading ten covering under 30%. Sequences were derived from tumor tissue, sampled after IRX-2 immunotherapy. The TCR comes from a human donor with breast cancer.

The CDR3 DNA reads as TGTGCCAGCAGCTTACAGCGGGGGGGCCGCAATGAGCAGTTCTTC. Protein: CASSLQRGGRNEQFF. J is TRBJ2-1 and V is TRBV7-8, with TRBD2 matching 10 bases. Trimming at V came to 2 bases and at J to 6 bases, leaving 4 bases not matched to a gene. Germline V gene lookup returns CDR1 SGHVS and CDR2 FQNEAQ. This CDR3 spans 15 amino acids.